The 5 T cell receptor beta chains below come from one sample, sequenced in a study of CD4 and CD8 cells across lung adenocarcinoma regions. TCRdb itself ran the PCR reads through MiXCR, one entry per CDR3 protein. The repertoire has fewer than 10,000 distinct CDR3 sequences, over 35% of them found once; the top ten carry around 20%. The sample consisted of CD4+ T cells from the margin of a lung tumor. The receptors here all came from a female donor with lung adenocarcinoma. The CD4 and CD8 labels of this study may be unreliable.

CDR3 nucleotide sequence: TGTGCCAGCCAACGCGAACGACTAGCTGTGAACACCGATACGCAGTATTTT. It translates to CASQRERLAVNTDTQYF. The chain joins TRBV27 to TRBJ2-2; 7 positions match TRBD2. The J call is uncertain, as TRBJ2-3 better fits the DNA end. CDR3 length equals 17 residues. The germline V gene encodes CDR1 MNHEY and CDR2 SMNVEV (reference sequence).

This clonotype was counted many times. V is TRBV6-5 and J is TRBJ1-4; no reliable D call. CDR3 length: 17 residues. CDR1 is MNHEY, CDR2 SVGAGI, per germline. Trimming stripped 7 bases from V and 2 bases from J, with 20 bases between. The CDR3 DNA reads TGTGCCAGCACTTTACTATTGGGGAGCAACACTAATGAAAAACTGTTTTTT. Encoded protein: CASTLLLGSNTNEKLFF.

The V gene is TRBV4-1, the J gene TRBJ2-2, with 8 positions matching TRBD2. Germline V gene data show CDR1 as MGHRA and CDR2 as YSYEKL. J lost 8 bases, V lost 1 base, and 9 bases had no gene match. This CDR3 has 16 amino acids. The CDR3 protein is CASSQGPTGLAGELFF. CDR3 coding DNA: TGCGCCAGCAGCCAAGGTCCCACCGGACTAGCTGGGGAGCTGTTTTTT.

Concerning this clonotype: An end of the junction differs from the germline gene, which may be a read error. J is TRBJ2-3 and V is TRBV7-2; 7 bases line up with TRBD2. The CDR3 runs 16 residues. CDR1 is SGHTA, CDR2 FQGNSA, per germline. The CDR3, as DNA: TGTGCCAGCAGCCCAGGGACGGGGGGAAGCAAAGACACGCAGTATTTC. This translates into CASSPGTGGSKDTQYF.

The sample holds one count of this clonotype. V gene TRBV12-3 or TRBV12-4 combines with J gene TRBJ1-2; no clear D. CDR3 length: 11 amino acids. The ends were cut back, 3 bases at V and 2 bases at J, with 1 base in the middle. This CDR3 is CASSLNYGYTF. For the CDR3, the DNA is TGTGCCAGCAGTTTGAACTATGGCTACACCTTC.